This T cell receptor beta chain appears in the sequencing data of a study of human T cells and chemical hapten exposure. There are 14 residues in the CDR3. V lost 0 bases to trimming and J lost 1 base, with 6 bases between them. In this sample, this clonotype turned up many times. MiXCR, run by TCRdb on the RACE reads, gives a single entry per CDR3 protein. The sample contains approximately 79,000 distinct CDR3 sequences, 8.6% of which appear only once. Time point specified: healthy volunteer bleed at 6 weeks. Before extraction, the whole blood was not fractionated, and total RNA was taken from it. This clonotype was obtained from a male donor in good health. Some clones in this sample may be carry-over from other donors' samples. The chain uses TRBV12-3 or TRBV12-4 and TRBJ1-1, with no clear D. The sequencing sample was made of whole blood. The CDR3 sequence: CASSLASWNTEAFF. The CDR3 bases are TGTGCCAGCAGTTTAGCCAGCTGGAACACTGAAGCTTTCTTT.